The 30 T cell receptor beta chains presented below share a single source sample, sequenced in a study of T cell clonality in common variable immunodeficiency. Study results and caveats: Fewer deletions and N-nucleotide insertions were reportedly seen in common variable immunodeficiency TCR beta sequences.

These receptors have no known antigen. The table came from immunoSEQ multiplex PCR; TCRdb's copy has only in-frame clones and leaves some out. Recorded here are roughly 30,000 clones, none singletons. Specimen: peripheral blood mononuclear cells. All receptors come from a human donor with common variable immunodeficiency.

With regard to this clone: The read stops 3 residues short of the end of the CDR3; the missing end is completed from the germline J gene. V gene TRBV5-1 combines with J gene TRBJ1-1; D may be TRBD1 (6 bases). Per the germline V gene, CDR1 is SGHRS and CDR2 is YFSETQ. This CDR3 has 14 amino acids. The V gene lost 5 bases and the J gene lost 4 bases, with 15 bases spanning the gap. Partial CDR3 DNA: TGCGCCAGCAGTCTCAATGGGGGCAGCACTGAA. Protein sequence: CASSLNGGSTE. The entire CDR3 protein reads CASSLNGGSTEAFF.

This clone was counted ten times or more. The CDR3 extends 3 residues past the end of the read, so its final part is completed from the germline J gene. The rearrangement joins TRBV14 to TRBJ2-1; D is possibly TRBD2 (5 bases). CDR1 and CDR2 from the germline V gene are SGHDN and FVKESK. CDR3 length: 16 residues. V was pared by 2 bases and J by 0 bases, with 11 bases between. CDR3 sequence: CASSQLARSSYNEQFF. The CDR3 DNA, read in part, is TGTGCCAGCAGCCAACTAGCTCGGAGCTCCTACAATGAG. Using reference TRBV14 and TRBJ2-1 for the parts outside the CDR3, the full variable domain is EAGVTQFPSHSVIEKGQTVTLRCDPISGHDNLYWYRRVMGKEIKFLLHFVKESKQDESGMPNNRFLAERTGGTYSTLKVQPAELEDSGVYFCASSQLARSSYNEQFFGPGTRLTVL.

This clone has more than one count but fewer than ten. The read stops 3 residues short of the end of the CDR3; the missing end is completed from the germline J gene. The chain uses TRBV7-8 and TRBJ2-2, with TRBD1 identical over 9 bases. With 2 bases clipped from V and 7 bases from J, the junction kept 5 bases outside the gene matches. CDR3 length: 15 amino acids. Germline assignment: CDR1 SGHVS and CDR2 FQNEAQ. The CDR3 reads CASSLYRGHSGELFF. The sequenced CDR3 bases are TGTGCCAGCAGCTTATACAGGGGGCATAGCGGGGAG.

This clone was seen more than once but under ten times. The sequence runs out 3 residues before the end of the CDR3; the remainder is reconstructed from the germline J gene. The genes are TRBV29-1 and TRBJ2-1, with no clear D. The V gene's germline CDR1 is SQVTM and CDR2 ANQGSEA. Trimming shortened V by 7 bases and J by 0 bases, and 10 bases separated the two germline ends. The CDR3 runs 13 residues. The CDR3 sequence: CSGRQVSYNEQFF. The part of the CDR3 DNA that was read is TGCAGCGGAAGGCAGGTCTCCTACAATGAG.

The sample holds many counts of this clone. Read sequence stops 3 residues before the CDR3 end, and the germline J gene provides the missing end. This sequence joins TRBV4-1 and TRBJ2-1; 10 bases are a match to TRBD2. V shed 0 bases, J shed 8 bases, and the junction held 7 bases outside the gene matches. The CDR3 consists of 16 residues. Germline V gives CDR1 MGHRA, CDR2 YSYEKL. The CDR3 DNA, read in part, is TGCGCCAGCAGCCAAGATGAACTAGCGGGATGGGATGAG. Translation: CASSQDELAGWDE. The entire CDR3 protein reads CASSQDELAGWDEQFF.

This clone was counted ten times or more. The sequenced fragment ends 3 residues before the CDR3 boundary, so the rest is inferred from the germline J gene. This chain links TRBV6-1 with TRBJ2-7; 10 nucleotides match TRBD1. The germline V gene encodes CDR1 MNHNS and CDR2 SASEGT. The trim removed 3 bases at V and 5 bases at J, leaving 4 bases unmatched. This CDR3 has 14 residues. Incomplete CDR3 DNA: TGTGCCAGCAGTGAGGGACAGGGGTTCGACGAG. Residues: CASSEGQGFDE. The whole CDR3 sequence reads CASSEGQGFDEQYF.

In this sample, this clone turned up many times. The read stops 3 residues short of the end of the CDR3; the missing end is completed from the germline J gene. The chain employs TRBV6-2 or TRBV6-3 and TRBJ2-7; TRBD2 aligns across 7 bases. The CDR3 contains 15 residues. CDR1 and CDR2 from the germline V gene are MNHEY and SVGEGT. Trimming cost V 4 bases and J 0 bases; bases outside gene matches: 6. The sequenced part of the CDR3 DNA is TGTGCCAGCAGTTCGCAGCGGGATTTCTCCTACGAG. Translation gives CASSSQRDFSYE. The CDR3 reads in full as CASSSQRDFSYEQYF.

This clone was observed a handful of times. The CDR3 end falls 3 residues outside the read, so it is completed with the germline J gene. This chain uses TRBV7-9 with TRBJ1-2; weak D call: TRBD1 (5 bases). CDR1 is SEHNR and CDR2 is FQNEAQ in the germline V gene (reference sequence). Trimming removed 2 bases from V and 6 bases from J, with 10 bases in between. The CDR3 length is 13 residues. CDR3 in amino acids: CASSLMSGDGYTF. CDR3 DNA, as far as it was read: TGTGCCAGCAGCTTAATGTCGGGGGATGGC. The full variable domain, in which reference TRBV7-9 and TRBJ1-2 provide the parts outside the CDR3, is DTGVSQNPRHKITKRGQNVTFRCDPISEHNRLYWYRQTLGQGPEFLTYFQNEAQLEKSRLLSDRFSAERPKGSFSTLEIQRTEQGDSAMYLCASSLMSGDGYTFGSGTRLTVV.

This clone was picked up many times. Coverage ceases 3 residues before the CDR3 finishes, and the germline J gene fills in the end. The V call is TRBV30, the J call TRBJ2-3, with 10 bases aligning to TRBD2. Trimming removed 3 bases from V and 5 bases from J; junction bases left unmatched: 8. The CDR3 consists of 15 residues. The germline V gene has CDR1 GTSNPN and CDR2 SVGIG (reference sequence). Incomplete CDR3 DNA: TGTGCCTGGAGAGGCCTAGCGGGAGTTGTAGATACG. Residues: CAWRGLAGVVDT. The entire CDR3 protein is CAWRGLAGVVDTQYF.

This clone was picked up many times. The CDR3 extends 3 residues past the end of the read, so its final part is completed from the germline J gene. The chain combines TRBV19 with TRBJ2-1; possibly TRBD2 for D (6 bases). V lost 4 bases and J lost 2, with 9 bases in between. Germline loops: CDR1 LNHDA, CDR2 SQIVND (reference sequence). The CDR3 spans 14 residues. The CDR3 DNA, read in part, is TGTGCCAGTAGTACGGCGGGAACCTACAATGAG. The encoded protein is CASSTAGTYNE. The whole CDR3 reads CASSTAGTYNEQFF.

Comment on this clone: The read falls 3 residues short of the CDR3 end, and the missing part is taken from the germline J gene. J is TRBJ1-6 and V is TRBV18; D remains ambiguous. Germline loops: CDR1 KGHSH, CDR2 LQKENI. V was cut by 0 bases and J by 10 bases, with 10 bases left in between. The CDR3 spans 14 residues. This chain's CDR3 is CASSPPQSPSPLHF. The CDR3 DNA, read in part, is TGTGCCAGCTCACCACCGCAGTCCCCGTCACCC.

This clone has only a few counts. Compared with germline, one end of the junction differs, possibly owing to a read error. With the read ending 3 residues before the CDR3 end, the germline J gene is used to fill in that end. The chain couples TRBV7-7 to TRBJ2-3; 14 nucleotides align to TRBD2. The CDR3 is made up of 17 amino acids. Germline CDR1 is SSHAT and CDR2 is FNYEAQ (reference sequence). The sequenced CDR3 bases are TGTGCTAGCAGCTTAGGACTAGCGGGAGGTCGCACAGATACG. Its protein product is CASSLGLAGGRTDT. The whole CDR3 is CASSLGLAGGRTDTQYF. Full variable domain (rest looked up from reference TRBV7-7 and TRBJ2-3): GAGVSQSPRYKVTKRGQDVTLRCDPISSHATLYWYQQALGQGPEFLTYFNYEAQPDKSGLPSDRFSAERPEGSISTLTIQRTEQRDSAMYRCASSLGLAGGRTDTQYFGPGTRLTVL.

Ten or more counts support this clone. Read coverage stops 3 residues before the CDR3 terminus; the germline J gene supplies the remainder. The rearrangement joins TRBV29-1 to TRBJ2-1; 7 nucleotides agree with TRBD2. With V trimmed by 2 bases and J by 1 base, 5 bases remained unmatched. CDR3 length equals 15 residues. Germline V gene sequence: CDR1 SQVTM, CDR2 ANQGSEA. CDR3 region: CSVETGTTSYNEQFF. Partial CDR3 DNA: TGCAGCGTTGAAACCGGGACTACATCCTACAATGAG.

This clone was counted ten times or more. The read stops 3 residues short of the end of the CDR3; the missing end is completed from the germline J gene. This chain links TRBV7-3 with TRBJ2-1, with 8 bases identical to TRBD2. This CDR3 spans 16 amino acids. Trimming cost V 4 bases and J 5 bases; bases outside gene matches: 10. Germline CDR1 reads SGHTA; CDR2 reads FQGTGA. CDR3 DNA, as far as it was read: TGTGCCAGCAGCTCCATTAGCGGGACCTCTCACAATGAG. It codes for CASSSISGTSHNE. The complete CDR3 sequence is CASSSISGTSHNEQFF.

The sample holds many counts of this clone. Read coverage stops 3 residues before the CDR3 terminus; the germline J gene supplies the remainder. The rearrangement joins TRBV7-9 to TRBJ2-5, with TRBD1 matching 9 bases. The J segment lost 5 bases and the V segment lost 4 bases, leaving 5 bases of the junction unmatched. This CDR3 comprises 14 residues. Germline assignment: CDR1 SEHNR and CDR2 FQNEAQ (reference sequence). The sequenced CDR3 bases are TGTGCCAGCAGCTACACCGGGACAGGGGAGACC. Protein sequence: CASSYTGTGET. The full CDR3 protein reads CASSYTGTGETQYF.

With respect to this clone: Read data end 3 residues before the CDR3 end; the end is taken from the germline J gene. The chain couples TRBV11-3 to TRBJ2-3; 8 bases are shared with TRBD1. CDR1 SGHNT and CDR2 YENEEA come from the germline V gene. The trim removed 2 bases at V and 6 bases at J, leaving 7 bases unmatched. The CDR3 runs 15 residues. The CDR3 is CASSLYGQGGDTQYF. Incomplete CDR3 DNA: TGTGCCAGCAGCTTATACGGACAGGGCGGGGATACG. Combining the CDR3 with reference TRBV11-3 and TRBJ2-3 gives the whole variable domain EAGVVQSPRYKIIEKKQPVAFWCNPISGHNTLYWYLQNLGQGPELLIRYENEEAVDDSQLPKDRFSAERLKGVDSTLKIQPAELGDSAVYLCASSLYGQGGDTQYFGPGTRLTVL.

This clone appeared many times. The sequence runs out 3 residues before the end of the CDR3; the remainder is reconstructed from the germline J gene. Other DNA variants within this sample encode the same CDR3. This chain uses TRBV20-1 with TRBJ2-7, with 9 bases lining up with TRBD1. J gave up 2 bases and V 3 bases, and 8 bases lay outside the gene matches. Germline V CDR1 and CDR2: DFQATT, SNEGSKA (reference sequence). The CDR3 has 15 residues. This chain's CDR3 is CSASPGTGSPYEQYF. CDR3 DNA, as far as it was read: TGCAGTGCTAGCCCCGGGACAGGGAGTCCCTACGAG.

This clone was observed at least ten times. The read ends 3 residues before the CDR3 terminus; that terminus is restored from the germline J gene. This sequence joins TRBV7-8 and TRBJ2-1; weak D call: TRBD2 (5 bases). Between the trimmed V and J ends, which lost 2 bases and 4 bases, there was a span of 9 bases. This CDR3 contains 14 residues. Germline V gene sequence: CDR1 SGHVS, CDR2 FQNEAQ. CDR3 loop: CASSLKTTYNEQFF. Incomplete CDR3 DNA: TGTGCCAGCAGCTTAAAGACTACTTACAATGAG.

This clone was seen repeatedly, ten times or more. The read is 3 residues too short to cover the CDR3 end, so that end is filled in from the germline J gene. This chain links TRBV6-1 with TRBJ2-1; 11 nucleotides line up with TRBD2. CDR3 length equals 17 residues. From germline, CDR1 is MNHNS and CDR2 SASEGT. Trimming took 0 bases from V and 8 from J; bases not matched to a gene: 9. The CDR3 bases that were read are TGTGCCAGCAGTGAAGCACGACTAGCGGGATTGTTGGATGAG. This codes for CASSEARLAGLLDE. The entire CDR3 reads CASSEARLAGLLDEQFF.

This clone was observed at least ten times. Read coverage stops 3 residues before the CDR3 terminus; the germline J gene supplies the remainder. V is TRBV5-1 and J is TRBJ2-1; 7 bases are shared with TRBD1. Germline V gene sequence: CDR1 SGHRS, CDR2 YFSETQ. The CDR3 extends over 13 amino acids. Trimming cost V 4 bases and J 5 bases; bases outside gene matches: 3. The CDR3 loop reads CASSQGTDNEQFF. CDR3 DNA, as far as it was read: TGCGCCAGCAGCCAAGGGACAGACAATGAG.

This clone was seen at least ten times. The CDR3 end is not reached by the read, which stops 3 residues before it; the germline J gene fills it in. V is TRBV20-1 and J is TRBJ2-1; D remains unclear. V lost 4 bases and J lost 6, with 13 bases in between. This CDR3 is built from 13 residues. Looked up from germline, CDR1 is DFQATT and CDR2 is SNEGSKA (reference sequence). CDR3 DNA, as far as it was read: TGCAGTGCTAAGGGTAATATGGGCAATGAG. Its translation: CSAKGNMGNE. The full CDR3 reads CSAKGNMGNEQFF.

This clone has at least ten counts. The read terminates 3 residues before the CDR3 end, so the remaining end is supplied by the germline J gene. This chain links TRBV7-2 with TRBJ2-5, with D possibly TRBD2 on 6 matching bases. CDR1 and CDR2 from the germline V gene are SGHTA and FQGNSA. The CDR3 spans 15 residues. The ends were cut back, 3 bases at V and 2 bases at J, with 13 bases in the middle. Incomplete CDR3 DNA: TGTGCCAGCAGCTTGAACCTAGCGCTACAAGAGACC. As protein: CASSLNLALQET. The whole CDR3 region reads CASSLNLALQETQYF.

Only a few counts were recorded for this clone. The read halts 3 residues ahead of the CDR3 end, with the missing end drawn from the germline J gene. This rearrangement joins TRBV29-1 to TRBJ2-5; TRBD1 is a possible D gene (5 bases). Germline CDR1 and CDR2: SQVTM and ANQGSEA. There are 15 residues in the CDR3. Trimming removed 6 bases at V and 2 bases at J, with 19 bases between. The CDR3 sequence is CSVTDLGRRQETQYF. CDR3 bases read: TGCAGCGTCACAGACTTGGGGCGTAGACAAGAGACC.

This clone was seen repeatedly, ten times or more. With the read ending 3 residues before the CDR3 end, the germline J gene is used to fill in that end. The chain couples TRBV5-1 to TRBJ2-1, with TRBD1 matching over 8 bases. The germline V gene encodes CDR1 SGHRS and CDR2 YFSETQ. This CDR3 region has 16 residues. The V and J ends lost 4 bases and 6 bases, in that order; junction bases with no gene match: 12. This CDR3 is CASSVNIGTGGNEQFF. CDR3 bases read: TGCGCCAGCAGCGTGAATATCGGGACAGGTGGCAATGAG.

This clone was counted ten times or more. The CDR3 end lies 3 residues beyond the end of the read and is filled in from the germline J gene. The chain links TRBV4-1 to TRBJ1-6; a possible D gene is TRBD1 (5 bases). Per the germline V gene, CDR1 is MGHRA and CDR2 is YSYEKL. The V gene lost 2 bases and the J gene lost 12 bases, with 23 bases spanning the gap. CDR3 length: 17 amino acids. CDR3 residues: CASSQPRRGSGLGPLHF. The CDR3 bases that were read are TGCGCCAGCAGCCAACCCCGGAGGGGATCAGGGCTGGGACCC.

This clone has only a few counts. CDR3 loop: CASSLGDRVMTQYF. CDR3 bases read: TGTGCCAGCAGCTTAGGGGACAGGGTGATGACC. The chain couples TRBV7-9 to TRBJ2-5; 9 bases are shared with TRBD1. Read data end 3 residues before the CDR3 end; the end is taken from the germline J gene. J lost 7 bases, V lost 1 base, and 4 bases had no gene match. CDR3 length: 14 amino acids. Germline CDR1 SEHNR, CDR2 FQNEAQ (reference sequence).

This clone was detected many times. The read ends 3 residues shy of where the CDR3 ends; the end is completed using the germline J gene. The V call is TRBV20-1, the J call TRBJ1-1, with 9 bases aligning to TRBD1. Germline CDR1 DFQATT, CDR2 SNEGSKA (reference sequence). The CDR3 covers 14 residues. J gave up 4 bases and V 5 bases, and 8 bases lay outside the gene matches. The chain's CDR3 is CSAYSGTGFTEAFF. CDR3 DNA, as far as it was read: TGCAGTGCTTATTCCGGGACAGGGTTCACTGAA.

This clone was seen many times. The missing CDR3 end, 3 residues past where the read stops, is filled in from the germline J gene. The chain carries TRBV5-1 and TRBJ1-2, with a weak D call TRBD1 (6 bases). Trimming left V 1 base short and J 1 base short, with 17 bases between. The germline V gene encodes CDR1 SGHRS and CDR2 YFSETQ. This CDR3 spans 17 amino acids. The CDR3 reads CASSLPTGGRVNYGYTF. Incomplete CDR3 DNA: TGCGCCAGCAGCTTGCCGACGGGGGGCAGGGTTAACTATGGC.

This clone has ten or more counts. The read ends 3 residues before the CDR3 terminus; that terminus is restored from the germline J gene. This chain joins TRBV19 and TRBJ2-5; D not certain. This CDR3 comprises 12 residues. The ends were cut back, 5 bases at V and 5 bases at J, with 9 bases in the middle. Germline V gene sequence: CDR1 LNHDA, CDR2 SQIVND (reference sequence). The CDR3 reads CASSFSGETQYF. The CDR3 bases that were read are TGTGCCAGTAGTTTCTCCGGTGAGACC. The whole variable domain, remainder taken from reference TRBV19 and TRBJ2-5, is DGGITQSPKYLFRKEGQNVTLSCEQNLNHDAMYWYRQDPGQGLRLIYYSQIVNDFQKGDIAEGYSVSREKKESFPLTVTSAQKNPTAFYLCASSFSGETQYFGPGTRLLVL.

With regard to this clone: With the read ending 3 residues before the CDR3 end, the germline J gene is used to fill in that end. V is TRBV19 and J is TRBJ1-4, with TRBD1 matching over 8 bases. Per the germline V gene, CDR1 is LNHDA and CDR2 is SQIVND (reference sequence). V lost 6 bases and J lost 4; bases outside the gene matches: 4. The CDR3 spans 14 residues. The sequenced CDR3 bases are TGTGCCAGTAGGGACAGGGTAGTTAATGAAAAA. It translates to CASRDRVVNEK. The entire CDR3 reads CASRDRVVNEKLFF.